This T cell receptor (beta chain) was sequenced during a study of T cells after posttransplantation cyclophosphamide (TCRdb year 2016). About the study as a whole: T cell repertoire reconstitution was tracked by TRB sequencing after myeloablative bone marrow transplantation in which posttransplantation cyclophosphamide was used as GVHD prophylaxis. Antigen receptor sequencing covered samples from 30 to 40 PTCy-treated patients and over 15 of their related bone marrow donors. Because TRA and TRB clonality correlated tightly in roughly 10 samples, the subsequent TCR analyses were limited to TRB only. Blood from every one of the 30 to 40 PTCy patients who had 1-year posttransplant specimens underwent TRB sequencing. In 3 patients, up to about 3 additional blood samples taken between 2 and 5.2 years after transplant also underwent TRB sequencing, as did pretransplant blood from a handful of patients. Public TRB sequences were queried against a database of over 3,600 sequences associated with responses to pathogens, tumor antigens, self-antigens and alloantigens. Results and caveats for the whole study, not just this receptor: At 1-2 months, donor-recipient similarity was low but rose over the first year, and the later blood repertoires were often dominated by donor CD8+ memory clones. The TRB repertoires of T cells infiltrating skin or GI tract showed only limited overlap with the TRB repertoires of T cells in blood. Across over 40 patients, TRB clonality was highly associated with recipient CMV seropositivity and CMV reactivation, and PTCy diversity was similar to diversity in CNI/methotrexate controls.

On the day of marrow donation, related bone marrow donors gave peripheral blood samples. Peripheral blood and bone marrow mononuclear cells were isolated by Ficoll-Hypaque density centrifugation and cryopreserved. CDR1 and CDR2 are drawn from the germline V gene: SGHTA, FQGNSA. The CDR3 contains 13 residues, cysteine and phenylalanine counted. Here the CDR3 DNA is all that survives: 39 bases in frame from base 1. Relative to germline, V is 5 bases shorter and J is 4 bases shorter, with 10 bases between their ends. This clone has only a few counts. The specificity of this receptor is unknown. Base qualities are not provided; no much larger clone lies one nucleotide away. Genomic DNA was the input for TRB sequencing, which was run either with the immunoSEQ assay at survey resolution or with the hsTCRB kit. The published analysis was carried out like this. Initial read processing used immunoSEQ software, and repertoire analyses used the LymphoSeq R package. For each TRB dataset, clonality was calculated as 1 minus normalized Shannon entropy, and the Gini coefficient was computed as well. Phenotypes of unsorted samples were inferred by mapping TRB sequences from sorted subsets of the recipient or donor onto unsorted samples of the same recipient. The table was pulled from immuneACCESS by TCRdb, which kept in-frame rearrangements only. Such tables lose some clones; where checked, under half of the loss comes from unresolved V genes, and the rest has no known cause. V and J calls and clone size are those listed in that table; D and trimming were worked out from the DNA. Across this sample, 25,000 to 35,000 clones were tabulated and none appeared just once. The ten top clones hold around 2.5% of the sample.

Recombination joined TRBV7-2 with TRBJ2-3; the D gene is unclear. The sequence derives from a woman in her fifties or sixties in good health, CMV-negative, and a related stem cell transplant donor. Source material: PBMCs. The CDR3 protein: CASSLRLPDTQYF. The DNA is TGTGCCAGCAGCCTAAGACTCCCAGATACGCAGTATTTT.